The 26 T cell receptor beta chains listed next were all sequenced from one sample in a study of regulatory T cells in long-lasting Graves disease. With iRepertoire HTBI primers and Arm-PCR of CDR3 regions, TCR beta libraries were built. TCRdb used MiXCR to reprocess the multiplex PCR reads, holding one entry per CDR3 protein. The sample consists of more than 350,000 distinct CDR3 sequences, around a fifth of them appearing once. Time point defined: persistent/refractory GD, antithyroid drugs over 5 years with positive TRAb. The authors made the TCR library using RNA they extracted from PBMCs. The sample consisted of peripheral blood mononuclear cells (PBMCs), taken when the disease was refractory, from a patient treated with antithyroid drugs. These receptors were collected from a female donor with Graves disease.

This clonotype was recorded many times. The V gene is TRBV2, the J gene TRBJ2-7; weak D call: TRBD1 (5 bases). The CDR3 has 14 amino acids. The germline V gene has CDR1 SNHLY and CDR2 FYNNEI. V lost 3 bases and J lost 3, with 12 bases in between. CDR3 residues: CASSDGQGGYEQYF. DNA for the CDR3: TGTGCCAGCAGTGATGGGCAGGGTGGCTACGAGCAGTACTTC.

Concerning this clonotype: A clone one base away is much larger, so this may be a read error. The chain is built from TRBV5-1 and TRBJ1-2; possibly TRBD1 for D (6 bases). Germline V CDR1 and CDR2: SGHRS, YFSETQ. The CDR3 is 14 amino acids. V was pared by 4 bases and J by 4 bases, with 14 bases between. The CDR3 DNA sequence: TGCGCCAGCAGCAAACCCATGGACAGCTATGGCTACACCTTC. It encodes CASSKPMDSYGYTF.

This clonotype was picked up a small number of times. V and J are TRBV12-3 or TRBV12-4 and TRBJ2-7; D might be TRBD1 (5 bases). V was clipped by 7 bases and J by 2 bases, with 15 bases between them. This CDR3 comprises 14 residues. CDR3 in amino acids: CASTPTETTYEQYF. CDR3 coding DNA: TGTGCCAGCACTCCGACAGAAACGACCTACGAGCAGTACTTC.

With respect to this clonotype: The junction does not match germline at one end; this may be a read error. This chain connects TRBV5-6 to TRBJ2-7; D gene ambiguous. The germline CDR1 and CDR2 sequences are SGHDT and YYEEEE. This CDR3 has 13 residues. DNA for the CDR3: TGTGCCAGCAGCCCACTTGCCTCCTACGAGCGGTACTTC. The encoded protein is CASSPLASYERYF.

This clonotype was detected ten times or more. The chain couples TRBV28 to TRBJ2-7; D remains unclear. The CDR3 is 12 residues long. The V end was cut by 2 bases, the J end by 3 bases, with 5 bases between. CDR1 is MDHEN and CDR2 is SYDVKM in the germline V gene. The CDR3 reads CASSLMFYEQYF. CDR3 DNA: TGTGCCAGCAGTTTAATGTTCTACGAGCAGTACTTC.

The V call is TRBV30, the J call TRBJ2-5; D is possibly TRBD2 (7 bases). CDR3 size: 14 residues. Trimming cost V 0 bases and J 3 bases, with 11 bases left between them. CDR1 and CDR2 (germline): GTSNPN, SVGIG (reference sequence). CDR3 nucleotides: TGTGCCTGGAGTGTCGGGGGGCTGAAAGAGACCCAGTACTTC. Protein sequence: CAWSVGGLKETQYF.

This clonotype showed up many times. The chain carries TRBV2 and TRBJ1-5, with unresolved D. The CDR3 consists of 14 residues. Germline CDR1 and CDR2: SNHLY and FYNNEI. V gave up 3 bases and J gave up 0 bases, with 6 bases separating them. CDR3 region: CASSDINSNQPQHF. CDR3 nucleotide sequence: TGTGCCAGCAGTGATATTAATAGCAATCAGCCCCAGCATTTT.

A few counts support this clonotype. The J gene is TRBJ2-5, the V gene TRBV20-1; maybe TRBD2 (5 bases). The CDR3 consists of 14 residues. Trimming pared 5 bases from V and 2 bases from J, leaving 15 bases between. From germline, CDR1 is DFQATT and CDR2 SNEGSKA (reference sequence). In DNA, the CDR3 is TGCAGTGCTCCTGAGGGCGGGCCGCAAGAGACCCAGTACTTC. Residues: CSAPEGGPQETQYF.

This clonotype has only a few counts. The chain joins TRBV18 to TRBJ2-7, with a tentative D call TRBD2 (6 bases). The germline gives CDR1 KGHSH, CDR2 LQKENI. V was pared by 6 bases and J by 2 bases, with 14 bases between. CDR3 length: 14 residues. CDR3 protein: CASSWGAGTYEQYF. The CDR3 DNA sequence: TGTGCCAGCTCTTGGGGCGCGGGGACCTACGAGCAGTACTTC.

With regard to this clonotype: It may be a read error: a sequence one base away is much more abundant. This rearrangement joins TRBV2 to TRBJ2-3; D is ambiguous. This CDR3 has 12 residues. The germline V gene encodes CDR1 SNHLY and CDR2 FYNNEI. Trimming shortened V by 7 bases and J by 6 bases, and 11 bases separated the two germline ends. CDR3 protein: CASNESDDTQYF. For the CDR3, the DNA is TGTGCCAGCAATGAGTCAGATGATACGCAGTATTTT.

The sample holds a few counts of this clonotype. The rearrangement joins TRBV2 to TRBJ2-1, with no clear D. Per the germline V gene, CDR1 is SNHLY and CDR2 is FYNNEI. The V end was cut by 8 bases, the J end by 0 bases, with 5 bases between. The CDR3 has 12 amino acids. CDR3 nucleotides: TGTGCCAGCGAAAGCTCCTACAATGAGCAGTTCTTC. The encoded protein is CASESSYNEQFF.

This clonotype was found many times. The V gene is TRBV7-2, the J gene TRBJ2-5; 10 positions agree with TRBD1. Germline loops: CDR1 SGHTA, CDR2 FQGNSA. CDR3 length equals 14 residues. V shed 5 bases, J shed 4 bases, and the junction held 4 bases outside the gene matches. CDR3: CASSDRGPGETQYF. The CDR3 nucleotides are TGTGCCAGCAGCGACAGGGGGCCGGGAGAGACCCAGTACTTC.

This chain connects TRBV20-1 to TRBJ2-7; D is undetermined. The CDR3 has 12 amino acids. The V gene lost 4 bases and the J gene lost 6 bases, with 13 bases spanning the gap. The germline CDR1 and CDR2 sequences are DFQATT and SNEGSKA (reference sequence). Here the CDR3 reads CSAIVEDVEQYF. DNA of the CDR3: TGCAGTGCTATAGTAGAAGATGTCGAGCAGTACTTC.

The sample holds many counts of this clonotype. The chain joins TRBV27 to TRBJ2-5; possible D gene TRBD1, 5 bases. V was clipped by 3 bases and J by 2 bases, with 16 bases between them. Germline V CDR1 and CDR2: MNHEY, SMNVEV (reference sequence). The CDR3 loop spans 16 amino acids. CDR3 coding DNA: TGTGCCAGCAGTTTCCCCATTAACGACAGACAAGAGACCCAGTACTTC. Protein sequence: CASSFPINDRQETQYF.

This clonotype has ten or more counts. This chain connects TRBV28 to TRBJ2-7; 10 bases match TRBD2. Per the germline V gene, CDR1 is MDHEN and CDR2 is SYDVKM. Trimming removed 3 bases from V and 3 bases from J; junction bases left unmatched: 5. This CDR3 has 15 residues. The CDR3 DNA is TGTGCCAGCAGTTTTAGGCTAGCGGGGGACTACGAGCAGTACTTC. Residues: CASSFRLAGDYEQYF.

As to this clonotype: One base away lies a much larger clone, so this may be a sequencing read error. The V call is TRBV7-9, the J call TRBJ2-6; either TRBD1 or TRBD2 may supply D (6 bases each). V lost 7 bases and J 4 bases, leaving 20 bases between the germline ends. This CDR3 has 17 amino acids. The germline CDR1 and CDR2 sequences are SEHNR and FQNEAQ (reference sequence). CDR3 amino acids: CASTRTKGDAGANVLTF. The CDR3 nucleotides are TGTGCCAGCACTCGGACTAAGGGGGATGCCGGGGCCAACGTCCTGACTTTC.

The chain is built from TRBV20-1 and TRBJ2-3; D is uncertain. V shed 4 bases and J shed 0 bases, with 5 bases lying between them. The germline gives CDR1 DFQATT, CDR2 SNEGSKA (reference sequence). The CDR3 loop spans 12 amino acids. CDR3 in DNA: TGCAGTGCTATAGTTAGCACAGATACGCAGTATTTT. Its translation is CSAIVSTDTQYF.

This clonotype appeared a few times. The CDR3 DNA is TGCAGCGCAGAACTATCTAGCGAGCAGTACTTC. Translation gives CSAELSSEQYF. V and J are TRBV29-1 and TRBJ2-7; D call uncertain. Germline CDR1 and CDR2: SQVTM and ANQGSEA. Trimming took off 7 bases at V and 6 bases at J, with 13 bases between the two ends. CDR3 length: 11 residues.

In its sample, this clonotype was seen many times. This chain uses TRBV5-1 with TRBJ2-7; TRBD1 matches at 9 bases. This CDR3 is built from 13 residues. The junction had 2 bases not matched to a gene; V was cut back by 2 bases and J by 5 bases. Germline V gives CDR1 SGHRS, CDR2 YFSETQ. The CDR3 protein is CASSFTGGHEQYF. The CDR3, as DNA: TGCGCCAGCAGCTTCACAGGGGGCCACGAGCAGTACTTC.

This clonotype was found a few times. CDR3 residues: CATLSRVAQETQYF. In nucleotides, the CDR3 is TGCGCCACCTTAAGTCGCGTTGCCCAAGAGACCCAGTACTTC. The rearrangement joins TRBV10-1 to TRBJ2-5; D is unresolved. This CDR3 has 14 residues. Germline V CDR1 and CDR2: WNHNN, SYGVQD (reference sequence). V lost 10 bases and J 1 base, leaving 16 bases between the germline ends.

This clonotype was detected many times. This chain uses TRBV2 with TRBJ2-2, with a possible D match to TRBD1 (5 bases). The CDR3 loop spans 14 amino acids. Trimming pared 7 bases from V and 1 base from J, leaving 10 bases between. Germline V lookup: CDR1 SNHLY, CDR2 FYNNEI. CDR3 nucleotide sequence: TGTGCCAGCAAGACAGACCAGAACACCGGGGAGCTGTTTTTT. It is translated as CASKTDQNTGELFF.

This clonotype was counted many times. A read error may account for a junction end that differs from germline. The chain uses TRBV20-1 and TRBJ2-7, with TRBD2 matching over 13 bases. The CDR3 extends over 17 amino acids. Germline V gene lookup returns CDR1 DFQATT and CDR2 SNEGSKA (reference sequence). The CDR3 loop reads CSARDPTSGGISYEQYF. The CDR3 DNA follows: TGCAGTGCTCGAGACCCGACTAGCGGGGGGATCTCCTACGAGCAGTACTTC.

This clonotype was observed many times. This chain uses TRBV28 with TRBJ2-7, with D possibly matching TRBD1 (6 bases). The germline V and J ends were trimmed by 8 bases and 2 bases, with 10 bases remaining between them. This CDR3 comprises 12 residues. Germline values: CDR1 MDHEN, CDR2 SYDVKM. Here the CDR3 reads CASGNRAYEQYF. The CDR3, as DNA: TGTGCCAGCGGGAACAGGGCCTACGAGCAGTACTTC.

This clonotype showed up many times. This chain connects TRBV28 to TRBJ1-6; D may be TRBD1 (5 bases). The CDR3 sequence is 16 residues long. CDR1 is MDHEN, CDR2 SYDVKM, per germline. V lost 2 bases to trimming and J lost 5 bases, with 13 bases between them. CDR3 sequence reads: CASSLRGLPNNSPLHF. CDR3 DNA: TGTGCCAGCAGTTTACGGGGCCTCCCAAATAATTCACCCCTCCACTTT.

A note on this clonotype: This may be a read error, as it is one base from a much larger clone. The CDR3 is CSVEVAQGGTEAFF. The CDR3 DNA follows: TGCAGCGTTGAAGTTGCACAGGGGGGTACTGAAGCTTTCTTT. The chain is built from TRBV29-1 and TRBJ1-1; the match to TRBD1 covers 8 bases. This CDR3 is 14 amino acids long. Germline lookup yields CDR1 SQVTM and CDR2 ANQGSEA. With V trimmed by 1 base and J by 5 bases, 6 bases remained unmatched.

With respect to this clonotype: Possible read error: a much larger clone is one base away. V is TRBV10-2 and J is TRBJ2-5; D is possibly TRBD1 or TRBD2 (5 bases each). The germline V gene encodes CDR1 WSHSY and CDR2 SAAADI. The CDR3 extends over 14 amino acids. The CDR3 sequence: CASSKSGSQEAQYF. CDR3 bases: TGCGCCAGCAGTAAGTCAGGGAGTCAAGAGGCCCAGTACTTC.